This T cell receptor (beta chain) comes out of a study of shared clonotypes between healthy human individuals. For the study at large: Three men and a couple of women, aged 18 to 49, were donors.

The table came from immunoSEQ multiplex PCR; TCRdb's copy has only in-frame clones and leaves some out. The table shows 980,000 or so clones, with less than 85% occurring only once. The V end was cut by 0 bases, the J end by 0 bases, with 6 bases between. The germline gives CDR1 MNHEY, CDR2 SMNVEV (reference sequence). The CDR3 is made up of 15 amino acids. Overall study results and limits: Clonotype sharing across donors was expected to vary with sequencing depth. Despite large depth, rarefaction showed incomplete sorted-subset sequencing.

Naive CD45RA+ and memory CD45RA-negative subsets were split from CD4+ cells. Comment on this clone: Its specificity is not known.

The J gene is TRBJ1-3, the V gene TRBV27; D gene uncertain. The TCR comes from a man aged 18 to 30 in good health. Sequenced material: memory CD4+ T cells sorted from blood. Subset noted: CD45RA-negative fraction. The CDR3: CASSLSRSSGNTIYF. The CDR3 DNA is TGTGCCAGCAGTTTATCCCGGAGCTCTGGAAACACCATATATTTT.